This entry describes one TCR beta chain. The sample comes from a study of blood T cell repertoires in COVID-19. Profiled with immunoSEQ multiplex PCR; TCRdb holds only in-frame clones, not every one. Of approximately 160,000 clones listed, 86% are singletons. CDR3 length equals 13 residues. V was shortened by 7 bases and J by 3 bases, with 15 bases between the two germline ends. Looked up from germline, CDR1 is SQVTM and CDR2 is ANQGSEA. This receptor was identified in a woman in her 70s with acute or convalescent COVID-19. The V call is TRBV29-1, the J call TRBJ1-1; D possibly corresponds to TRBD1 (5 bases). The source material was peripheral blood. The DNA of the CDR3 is TGCAGCGGCATTCCAGGGCCTGACACTGAAGCTTTCTTT. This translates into CSGIPGPDTEAFF.